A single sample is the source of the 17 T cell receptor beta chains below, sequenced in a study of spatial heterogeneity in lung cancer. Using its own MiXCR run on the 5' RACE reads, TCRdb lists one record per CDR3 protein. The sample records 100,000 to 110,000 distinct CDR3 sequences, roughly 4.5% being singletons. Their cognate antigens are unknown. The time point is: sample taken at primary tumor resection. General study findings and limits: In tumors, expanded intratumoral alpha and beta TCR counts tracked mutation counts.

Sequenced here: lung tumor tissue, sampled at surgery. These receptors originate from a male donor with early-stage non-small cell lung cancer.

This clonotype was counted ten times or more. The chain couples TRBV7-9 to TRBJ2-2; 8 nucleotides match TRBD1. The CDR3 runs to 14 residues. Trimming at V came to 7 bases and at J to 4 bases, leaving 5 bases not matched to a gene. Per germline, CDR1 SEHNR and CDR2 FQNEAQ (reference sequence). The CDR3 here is CASMDRAVTGELFF. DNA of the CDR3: TGTGCCAGCATGGACAGGGCCGTCACCGGGGAGCTGTTTTTT.

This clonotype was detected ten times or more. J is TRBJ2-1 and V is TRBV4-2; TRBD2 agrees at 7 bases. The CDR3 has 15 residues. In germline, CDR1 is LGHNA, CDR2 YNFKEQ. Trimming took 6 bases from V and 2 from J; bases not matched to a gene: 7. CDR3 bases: TGTGCCAGCAGACCTACTAGCGTAACCTACAATGAGCAGTTCTTC. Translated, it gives CASRPTSVTYNEQFF.

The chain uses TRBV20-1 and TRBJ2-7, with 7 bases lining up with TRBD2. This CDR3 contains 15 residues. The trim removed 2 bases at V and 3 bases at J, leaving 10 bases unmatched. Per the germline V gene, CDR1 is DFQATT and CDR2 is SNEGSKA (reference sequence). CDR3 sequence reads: CSARHPSGLDYEQYF. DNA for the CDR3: TGCAGTGCTAGACATCCTAGCGGACTGGACTACGAGCAGTACTTC.

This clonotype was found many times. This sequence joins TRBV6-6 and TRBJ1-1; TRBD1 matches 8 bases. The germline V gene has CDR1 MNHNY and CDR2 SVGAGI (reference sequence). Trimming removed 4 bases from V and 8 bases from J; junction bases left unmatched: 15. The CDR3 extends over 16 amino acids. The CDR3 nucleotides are TGTGCCAGCAGTTTTCCAGGGGGCTCCGCGGGGGTCGAAGCTTTCTTT. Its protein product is CASSFPGGSAGVEAFF.

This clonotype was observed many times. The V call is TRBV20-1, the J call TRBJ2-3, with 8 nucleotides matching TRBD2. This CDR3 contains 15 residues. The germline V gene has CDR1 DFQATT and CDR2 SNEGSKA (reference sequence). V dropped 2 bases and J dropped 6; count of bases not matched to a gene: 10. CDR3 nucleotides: TGCAGTGCTAGACCGTTAGCGGGACCGCTTGATACGCAGTATTTT. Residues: CSARPLAGPLDTQYF.

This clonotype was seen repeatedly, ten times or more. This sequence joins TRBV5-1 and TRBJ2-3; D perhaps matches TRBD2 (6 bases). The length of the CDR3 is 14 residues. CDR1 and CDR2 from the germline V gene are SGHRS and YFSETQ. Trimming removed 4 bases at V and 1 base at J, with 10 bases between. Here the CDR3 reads CASSPQRGTDTQYF. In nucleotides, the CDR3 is TGCGCCAGCAGCCCGCAGCGGGGCACAGATACGCAGTATTTT.

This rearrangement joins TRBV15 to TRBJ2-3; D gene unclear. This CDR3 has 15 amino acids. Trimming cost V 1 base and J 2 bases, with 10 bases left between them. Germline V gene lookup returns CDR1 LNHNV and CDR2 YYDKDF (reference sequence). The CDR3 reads CATSRAGGVTDTQYF. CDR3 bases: TGTGCCACCAGCAGAGCCGGTGGGGTCACAGATACGCAGTATTTT.

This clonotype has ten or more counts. The CDR3: CATSDVPGDEQFF. CDR3 DNA sequence: TGTGCCACCAGTGATGTACCCGGGGATGAGCAGTTCTTC. The gene calls are TRBV24-1 and TRBJ2-1, with a weak D call TRBD2 (5 bases). The CDR3 is 13 residues long. Trimming took off 3 bases at V and 8 bases at J, with 10 bases between the two ends. The germline gives CDR1 KGHDR, CDR2 SFDVKD.

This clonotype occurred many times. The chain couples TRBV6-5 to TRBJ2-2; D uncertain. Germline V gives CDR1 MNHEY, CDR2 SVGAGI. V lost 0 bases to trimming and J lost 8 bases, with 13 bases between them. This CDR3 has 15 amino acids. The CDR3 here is CASSYSTSFGGELFF. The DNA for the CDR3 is TGTGCCAGCAGTTACTCGACAAGTTTTGGGGGGGAGCTGTTTTTT.

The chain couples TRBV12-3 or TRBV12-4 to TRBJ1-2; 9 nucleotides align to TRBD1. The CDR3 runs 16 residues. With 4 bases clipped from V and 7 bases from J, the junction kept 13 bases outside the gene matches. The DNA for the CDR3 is TGTGCCAGCAGTTCGAGCCTCTGGACAGGGGTGGCTGGCTACACCTTC. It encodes CASSSSLWTGVAGYTF.

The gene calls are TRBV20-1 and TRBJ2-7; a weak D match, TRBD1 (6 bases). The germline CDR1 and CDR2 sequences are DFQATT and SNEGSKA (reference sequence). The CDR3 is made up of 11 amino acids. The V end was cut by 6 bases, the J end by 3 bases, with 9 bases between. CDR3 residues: CSAKDSYEQYF. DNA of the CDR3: TGCAGTGCAAAGGACAGCTACGAGCAGTACTTC.

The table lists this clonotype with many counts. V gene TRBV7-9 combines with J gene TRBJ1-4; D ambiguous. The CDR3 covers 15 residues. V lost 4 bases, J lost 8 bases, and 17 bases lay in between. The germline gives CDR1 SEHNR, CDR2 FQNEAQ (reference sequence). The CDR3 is CASSWAQDGWEKLFF. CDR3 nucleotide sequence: TGTGCCAGCAGCTGGGCCCAAGATGGATGGGAAAAACTGTTTTTT.

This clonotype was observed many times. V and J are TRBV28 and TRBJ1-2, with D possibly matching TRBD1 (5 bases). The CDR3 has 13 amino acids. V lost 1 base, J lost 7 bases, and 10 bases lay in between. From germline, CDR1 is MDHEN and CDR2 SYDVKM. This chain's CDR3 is CASSLSGVRGYTF. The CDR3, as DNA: TGTGCCAGCAGTTTATCGGGGGTTCGTGGCTACACCTTC.

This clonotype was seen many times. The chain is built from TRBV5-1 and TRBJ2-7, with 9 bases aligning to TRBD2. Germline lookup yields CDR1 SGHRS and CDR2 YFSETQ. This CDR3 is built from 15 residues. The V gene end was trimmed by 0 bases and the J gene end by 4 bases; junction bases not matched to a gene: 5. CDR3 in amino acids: CASSLEPSGTYEQYF. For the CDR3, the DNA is TGCGCCAGCAGCTTGGAGCCTAGCGGGACGTACGAGCAGTACTTC.

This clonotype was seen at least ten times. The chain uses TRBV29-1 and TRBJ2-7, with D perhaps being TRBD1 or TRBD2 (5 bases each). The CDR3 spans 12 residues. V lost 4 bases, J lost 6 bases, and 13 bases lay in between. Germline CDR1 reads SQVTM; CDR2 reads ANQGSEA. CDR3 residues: CSVGSGSIEQYF. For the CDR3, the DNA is TGCAGCGTTGGCTCAGGGAGCATCGAGCAGTACTTC.

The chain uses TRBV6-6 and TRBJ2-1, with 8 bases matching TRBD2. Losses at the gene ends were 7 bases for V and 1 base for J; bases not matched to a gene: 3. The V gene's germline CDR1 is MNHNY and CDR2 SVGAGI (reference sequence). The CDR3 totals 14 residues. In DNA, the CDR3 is TGTGCCAGCAAAGCGGGAGAATCCTACAATGAGCAGTTCTTC. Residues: CASKAGESYNEQFF.

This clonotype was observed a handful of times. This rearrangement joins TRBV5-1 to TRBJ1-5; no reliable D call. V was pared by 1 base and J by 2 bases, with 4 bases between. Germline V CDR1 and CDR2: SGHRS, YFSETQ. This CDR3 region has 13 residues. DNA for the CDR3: TGCGCCAGCAGCTTGAATGGCAATCAGCCCCAGCATTTT. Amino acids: CASSLNGNQPQHF.